This note documents a single T cell receptor beta chain sequence. This sample was included in a study of control samples from healthy donors and cancer patients. V was pared by 1 base and J by 9 bases, with 18 bases between. Germline loops: CDR1 SGHNT, CDR2 YENEEA. The CDR3 has 15 residues. TCRdb's table, derived via immunoSEQ multiplex PCR, lists solely in-frame clones and lacks some. Of around 33,000 clones listed, around 86% are singletons. The sample was PBMCs. The receptor was isolated from a woman aged 40 to 50 with lung cancer. The V gene is TRBV11-3, the J gene TRBJ2-5; no firm D call. CDR3 coding DNA: TGTGCCAGCAGCTTAGGTGAACTGCTTCCTGCGGCCCAGTACTTC. It translates to CASSLGELLPAAQYF.